A selection of T cell receptor beta chains follows, all from one sample in a study of graft-versus-host responses after intestinal transplantation. No antigen is known for these receptors. The data were produced by immunoSEQ multiplex PCR, yet TCRdb's version contains in-frame clones alone and is incomplete. The sample records tens of thousands of clones, around 85% being singletons. Here the sequenced sample was unstimulated CD4+ T cells sorted from spleen or lymph node cells, taken before transplant. All receptors derive from a human donor who was the organ donor for an intestinal transplant. Each CDR3 is given without its conserved first and last residue. Each record gives: clone size, D gene, J gene, V gene, CDR3 protein. A D gene is named only where the DNA matches it firmly. Where a row states a size, it is once, few, many or the class of an expanded clone; other rows omit it.

. . TRBJ2-3 TRBV7-2 ASSLGSTDTQY
. . TRBJ1-2 TRBV5-6 ASSIRGVSRGYT
. . TRBJ1-5 TRBV30 AWSSYTYNQPQH
. . TRBJ1-5 TRBV23-1 ASSQEGLTGNSNQPQH
. . TRBJ2-1 TRBV6-5 ASRQYNEQF
. . TRBJ2-5 TRBV7-2 ATRRETQY
. TRBD1 TRBJ2-7 TRBV10-1 ASSENWTGGKDEQY
. TRBD2 TRBJ2-1 TRBV11-1 ASSIGTSGRNEQF
. . TRBJ2-7 TRBV11-2 ASSLDRFEQY
. . TRBJ2-5 TRBV5-8 ASSLARLAHQETQY
. . TRBJ2-1 TRBV11-3 ASSLGLSGGHYNEQF
. . TRBJ1-1 TRBV4-1 ASSQDSQDTEAF
. TRBD2 TRBJ2-2 TRBV4-3 ASSLSGGANTGELF
. . TRBJ2-7 TRBV5-1 ASSPGGYEQY
. TRBD1 TRBJ1-2 TRBV14 ASSLSGTGYGGYT
. . TRBJ1-1 TRBV7-6 ASSLLPGQQVTEAF
. TRBD1 TRBJ1-2 TRBV18 ASSPLGQGGNYGYT
once . TRBJ2-1 TRBV20-1 SAVKGDEQF
. . TRBJ2-1 TRBV10-1 ASSEDYFNEQF
. TRBD2 TRBJ2-5 TRBV6-4 ASSRTSGGTETQY
. . TRBJ2-3 TRBV27 ASRIGDTQY
. . TRBJ1-2 TRBV6-1 ASSPSSNYGYT
. TRBD2 TRBJ2-7 TRBV5-4 ASSLSGSSYEQY
. . TRBJ2-7 TRBV10-1 ASSGDNSYEQY
. . TRBJ2-3 TRBV5-4 ASSVRQGGTDTQY
. TRBD1 TRBJ2-7 TRBV2 ASSYTGTAQYEQY
. . TRBJ1-6 TRBV10-3 AISAGAPHNSPLH
. TRBD2 TRBJ2-3 TRBV6-6 ASSYPPTSGATQY
few . TRBJ2-5 TRBV6-1 ASSERGARGETQY
. TRBD1 TRBJ1-2 TRBV7-8 ASSPGQGNYGYT
once TRBD1 TRBJ1-5 TRBV19 AGGRTGTDQPQH
. . TRBJ2-5 TRBV4-3 ASSQAGTPGTQY
. . TRBJ2-3 TRBV5-1 ASSHVSTDTQY
. TRBD2 TRBJ2-5 TRBV19 ASTSTSGRGETQY
. . TRBJ1-1 TRBV18 ASSPTGSAEAF
few TRBD2 TRBJ2-2 TRBV15 ATSTLAGDLGELF
. . TRBJ2-5 TRBV18 ASSPLSGGAGEQY
. TRBD2 TRBJ2-3 TRBV7-8 ASSRVRGGRSTDTQY
. TRBD2 TRBJ2-5 TRBV19 ASSMGLAAQETQY
. . TRBJ1-3 TRBV6-1 AHRQSSGNTIY
. . TRBJ1-2 TRBV29-1 SVESQGYGYT
. TRBD2 TRBJ2-1 TRBV19 ASSASGGYNEQF
. . TRBJ1-3 TRBV20-1 SANRGNTIY
few . TRBJ1-5 TRBV21-1 ASSNRGHSNQPQH
. . TRBJ1-2 TRBV5-1 ASSSQDGYT
. TRBD1 TRBJ2-7 TRBV6-1 ASSRTGGSYEQY
. TRBD2 TRBJ2-2 TRBV30 AWRALSGGAGELF
. TRBD1 TRBJ1-6 TRBV6-5 ASRFVGQGDSPLH
. TRBD2 TRBJ2-1 TRBV27 ASSASGRNEQF
. . TRBJ2-5 TRBV5-1 ASTREGGQQETQY
once . TRBJ1-2 TRBV4-1 ASSERLNRGYT
once . TRBJ2-2 TRBV29-1 SVSGHTPGELF
. TRBD1 TRBJ2-3 TRBV9 ASSVGQGFTDTQY